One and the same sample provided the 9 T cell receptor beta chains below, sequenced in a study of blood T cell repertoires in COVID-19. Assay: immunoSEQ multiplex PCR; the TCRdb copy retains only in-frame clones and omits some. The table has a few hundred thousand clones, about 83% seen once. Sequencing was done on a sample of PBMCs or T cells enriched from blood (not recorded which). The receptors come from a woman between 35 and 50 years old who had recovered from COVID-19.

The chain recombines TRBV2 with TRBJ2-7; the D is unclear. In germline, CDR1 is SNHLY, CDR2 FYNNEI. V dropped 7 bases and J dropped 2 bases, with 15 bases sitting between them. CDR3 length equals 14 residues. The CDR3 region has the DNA TGTGCCAGCACCCACCGGCGGTCCGCCTACGAGCAGTACTTC. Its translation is CASTHRRSAYEQYF.

The DNA for the CDR3 is TGCGCCAGCAGCCAAGCCGGGACTAGCGGGAAATCAGGCGAGCAGTACTTC. Translating gives CASSQAGTSGKSGEQYF. The chain combines TRBV4-1 with TRBJ2-7, with TRBD2 matching over 13 bases. Germline CDR1 and CDR2: MGHRA and YSYEKL. This CDR3 spans 17 amino acids. V was pared by 1 base and J by 6 bases, with 9 bases of the junction left unmatched.

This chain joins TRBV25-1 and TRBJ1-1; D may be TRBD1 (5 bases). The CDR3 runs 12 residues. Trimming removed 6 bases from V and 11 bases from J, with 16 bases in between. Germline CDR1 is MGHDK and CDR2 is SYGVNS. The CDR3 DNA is TGTGCCAGCAGCACCGGACAACTAAGGGCTTTCTTT. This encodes CASSTGQLRAFF. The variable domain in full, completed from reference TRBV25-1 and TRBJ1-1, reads EADIYQTPRYLVIGTGKKITLECSQTMGHDKMYWYQQDPGMELHLIHYSYGVNSTEKGDLSSESTVSRIRTEHFPLTLESARPSHTSQYLCASSTGQLRAFFGQGTRLTVV.

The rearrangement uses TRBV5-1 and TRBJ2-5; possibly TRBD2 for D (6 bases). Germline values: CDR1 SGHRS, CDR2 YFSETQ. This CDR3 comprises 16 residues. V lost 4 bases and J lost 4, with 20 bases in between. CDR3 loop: CASSPPWQGGGETQYF. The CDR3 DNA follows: TGCGCCAGCAGCCCCCCTTGGCAGGGAGGAGGAGAGACCCAGTACTTC.

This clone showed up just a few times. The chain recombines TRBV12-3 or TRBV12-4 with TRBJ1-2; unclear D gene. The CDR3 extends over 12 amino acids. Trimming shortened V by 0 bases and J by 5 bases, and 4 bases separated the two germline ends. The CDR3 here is CASSLAGYGYTF. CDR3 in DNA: TGTGCCAGCAGTTTAGCCGGGTATGGCTACACCTTC.

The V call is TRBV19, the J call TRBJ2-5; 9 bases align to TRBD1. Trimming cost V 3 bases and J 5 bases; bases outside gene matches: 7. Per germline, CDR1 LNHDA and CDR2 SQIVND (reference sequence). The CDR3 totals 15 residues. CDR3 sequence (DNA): TGTGCCAGTAGTATGGGGACAGGGTTGAGGGAGACCCAGTACTTC. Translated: CASSMGTGLRETQYF.

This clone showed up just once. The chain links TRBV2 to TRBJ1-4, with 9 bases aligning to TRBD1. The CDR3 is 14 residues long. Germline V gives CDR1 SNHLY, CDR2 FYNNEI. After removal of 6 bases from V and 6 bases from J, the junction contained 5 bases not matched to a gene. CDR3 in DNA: TGTGCCAGCAGCCCGGGACAGGGCGATGAAAAACTGTTTTTT. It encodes CASSPGQGDEKLFF.

The CDR3: CASSLWSTRGNQPQHF. Here the CDR3 DNA reads TGTGCCAGCAGTTTATGGTCCACTAGGGGCAATCAGCCCCAGCATTTT. The rearrangement links TRBV28 to TRBJ1-5; D remains unclear. From germline, CDR1 is MDHEN and CDR2 SYDVKM. The V end lost 0 bases, the J end lost 2 bases, and 11 bases lay between the germline ends. The length of the CDR3 is 16 residues.

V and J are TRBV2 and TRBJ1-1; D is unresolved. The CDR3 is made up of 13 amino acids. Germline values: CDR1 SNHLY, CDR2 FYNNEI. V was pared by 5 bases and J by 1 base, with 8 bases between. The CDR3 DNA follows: TGTGCCAGCAGTTTAGCTCAGAACACTGAAGCTTTCTTT. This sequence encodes CASSLAQNTEAFF.